These 28 T cell receptor beta chains were sequenced from one sample in a study of shared clonotypes between healthy human individuals. Assay: immunoSEQ multiplex PCR; the TCRdb copy retains only in-frame clones and omits some. In the table there are some 2.1 million clones, roughly 95% of which are singletons. CD45RO-negative CD8 cells positively selected for CCR7 made up the naive population, which excluded terminally differentiated effector memory CD45RA+ cells. The specimen sequenced was naive CD8+ T cells from PBMCs. The receptor set was obtained from a man between 18 and 29 years old in good health. Some clones in this sample may be carry-over from other donors' samples.

The chain couples TRBV5-1 to TRBJ2-6; 9 bases line up with TRBD1. The CDR3 spans 19 residues. V shed 5 bases, J shed 3 bases, and the junction held 15 bases outside the gene matches. Looked up from germline, CDR1 is SGHRS and CDR2 is YFSETQ. The DNA of the CDR3 is TGCGCCAGCAGGTCTGGGACAGGGAGTACTCGAGGTGGGGCCAACGTCCTGACTTTC. Its translation: CASRSGTGSTRGGANVLTF.

The sample holds one count of this clone. The chain couples TRBV12-5 to TRBJ1-5, with 7 bases matching TRBD1. J gave up 0 bases and V 6 bases, and 20 bases lay outside the gene matches. CDR3 size: 20 residues. Germline CDR1 is LGHNT and CDR2 is FRNRAP. The CDR3 coding sequence is TGTGCTAGTGGCCTACTCCCGACAGGGAGGCCCTCTTATAGCAATCAGCCCCAGCATTTT. The encoded protein is CASGLLPTGRPSYSNQPQHF. Complete variable domain (other parts from reference TRBV12-5 and TRBJ1-5): DARVTQTPRHKVTEMGQEVTMRCQPILGHNTVFWYRQTMMQGLELLAYFRNRAPLDDSGMPKDRFSAEMPDATLATLKIQPSEPRDSAVYFCASGLLPTGRPSYSNQPQHFGDGTRLSIL.

The chain recombines TRBV6-1 with TRBJ2-7; 12 positions match TRBD2. The germline gives CDR1 MNHNS, CDR2 SASEGT. The V gene end was trimmed by 4 bases and the J gene end by 2 bases; junction bases not matched to a gene: 9. This CDR3 comprises 17 residues. CDR3 in amino acids: CASSGIAGLAGPYEQYF. In DNA form, the CDR3 reads TGTGCCAGCAGTGGCATAGCAGGACTAGCGGGACCCTACGAGCAGTACTTC.

This chain joins TRBV7-8 and TRBJ2-1; the match to TRBD1 covers 8 bases. J gave up 3 bases and V 5 bases, and 6 bases lay outside the gene matches. Germline V CDR1 and CDR2: SGHVS, FQNEAQ. The CDR3 extends over 15 amino acids. The CDR3 nucleotides are TGTGCCAGCAGCCCCCTACAGGGGGTCTACAATGAGCAGTTCTTC. Translating it yields CASSPLQGVYNEQFF.

With regard to this clone: The sample contains more than one DNA sequence encoding this CDR3. The rearrangement joins TRBV19 to TRBJ1-1, with D possibly matching TRBD1 (6 bases). Germline CDR1 reads LNHDA; CDR2 reads SQIVND (reference sequence). The CDR3 extends over 14 amino acids. Between the trimmed V and J ends, which lost 5 bases and 0 bases, there was a span of 10 bases. The CDR3 region is CASSWGALNTEAFF. CDR3 DNA sequence: TGTGCCAGTAGTTGGGGGGCCCTGAACACTGAAGCTTTCTTT.

This chain connects TRBV27 to TRBJ1-2; 7 bases map to TRBD1. CDR3 length: 14 residues. The ends lost 6 bases at V and 2 bases at J; junction bases unmatched: 6. Germline CDR1 and CDR2: MNHEY and SMNVEV (reference sequence). Here the CDR3 DNA reads TGTGCCAGCAGCCACAGGGGTGGCAACTATGGCTACACCTTC. The encoded protein is CASSHRGGNYGYTF.

The chain combines TRBV19 with TRBJ1-5; the D is unclear. V was shortened by 2 bases and J by 4 bases, with 12 bases between the two germline ends. Germline CDR1 and CDR2: LNHDA and SQIVND (reference sequence). The CDR3 has 15 residues. The CDR3 DNA sequence: TGTGCCAGTAGTATAATGGGCCAACTAAATCAGCCCCAGCATTTT. Protein: CASSIMGQLNQPQHF.

V usage is TRBV6-6 and J usage is TRBJ2-1; D is unresolved. CDR1 and CDR2 (germline): MNHNY, SVGAGI (reference sequence). The CDR3 is 12 amino acids. Deletions cut 0 bases from V and 14 bases from J, with 11 bases between. CDR3 loop: CASSYSSSFKFF. The CDR3 region has the DNA TGTGCCAGCAGTTACTCGAGTAGTTTTAAGTTCTTC.

The CDR3 protein is CASSEALSATNEKLFF. Here the CDR3 DNA reads TGTGCCAGCAGTGAAGCGCTCTCAGCAACTAATGAAAAACTGTTTTTT. The chain couples TRBV2 to TRBJ1-4; no clear D gene. The V gene's germline CDR1 is SNHLY and CDR2 FYNNEI. With 0 bases removed from V and 0 bases from J, the gap between germline ends came to 8 bases. The CDR3 runs to 16 residues.

The V call is TRBV27, the J call TRBJ2-7; D may be TRBD1 (5 bases). Germline CDR1 MNHEY, CDR2 SMNVEV (reference sequence). Trimming shortened V by 6 bases and J by 6 bases, and 15 bases separated the two germline ends. The CDR3 runs to 13 residues. The CDR3 nucleotides are TGTGCCAGCAGCTACCAGGGAATTTCCGAGCAGTACTTC. Its translation: CASSYQGISEQYF.

The rearrangement uses TRBV2 and TRBJ2-7; a weak D match, TRBD1 (6 bases). Germline-derived CDR1 and CDR2 are SNHLY and FYNNEI. There are 15 residues in the CDR3. V lost 3 bases and J lost 6, with 18 bases in between. The DNA for the CDR3 is TGTGCCAGCAGTGATATTTTAGTACAGGGTACCGAGCAGTACTTC. Its protein product is CASSDILVQGTEQYF. Filled out from reference TRBV2 and TRBJ2-7, the complete variable domain reads EPEVTQTPSHQVTQMGQEVILRCVPISNHLYFYWYRQILGQKVEFLVSFYNNEISEKSEIFDDQFSVERPDGSNFTLKIRSTKLEDSAMYFCASSDILVQGTEQYFGPGTRLTVT.

The CDR3 bases are TGTGCCAGCAGCTTAGGGGGACTACCTTACGAGCAGTACTTC. Protein product: CASSLGGLPYEQYF. V usage is TRBV7-2 and J usage is TRBJ2-7, with 7 bases lining up with TRBD2. The CDR3 runs 14 residues. V gave up 1 base and J gave up 4 bases; unmatched junction bases: 4. Germline V gene lookup returns CDR1 SGHTA and CDR2 FQGNSA.

Comment on this clone: This sample also contains other DNA sequences that code for the same CDR3. This chain uses TRBV7-9 with TRBJ2-1, with D tentatively TRBD2 (5 bases). The CDR3 runs to 10 residues. The V gene lost 8 bases and the J gene lost 7 bases, with 6 bases spanning the gap. CDR1 and CDR2 (germline): SEHNR, FQNEAQ (reference sequence). For the CDR3, the DNA is TGTGCCAGCCGGGGAAATGAGCAGTTCTTC. Protein sequence: CASRGNEQFF.

The CDR3 is CASSQEAFSRETQYF. Written as DNA, the CDR3 is TGTGCCAGCAGCCAAGAGGCCTTTTCTAGGGAGACCCAGTACTTC. The chain has TRBV4-2 and TRBJ2-5; no clear D gene. Per the germline V gene, CDR1 is LGHNA and CDR2 is YNFKEQ. The CDR3 spans 15 residues. V dropped 0 bases and J dropped 5 bases, with 13 bases sitting between them.

This clone was detected once. Other DNA sequences from this sample encode an identical CDR3 as well. V usage is TRBV9 and J usage is TRBJ1-4; TRBD1 might be the D (5 bases). The CDR3 totals 15 residues. The V gene's germline CDR1 is SGDLS and CDR2 YYNGEE. Trimming took 0 bases from V and 3 from J, leaving 9 bases between them. CDR3 region: CASSVEGSANEKLFF. CDR3 DNA sequence: TGTGCCAGCAGCGTAGAGGGGTCAGCTAATGAAAAACTGTTTTTT.

With respect to this clone: Additional DNA sequences in this sample encode the identical CDR3. The chain has TRBV14 and TRBJ2-7; D remains ambiguous. The V gene lost 4 bases and the J gene lost 4 bases, with 8 bases spanning the gap. Germline lookup yields CDR1 SGHDN and CDR2 FVKESK. The CDR3 contains 12 residues. The CDR3 reads CASSLGRYEQYF. CDR3 nucleotides: TGTGCCAGCAGCCTCGGGCGGTACGAGCAGTACTTC. The complete variable domain, with remaining parts taken from reference TRBV14 and TRBJ2-7, reads EAGVTQFPSHSVIEKGQTVTLRCDPISGHDNLYWYRRVMGKEIKFLLHFVKESKQDESGMPNNRFLAERTGGTYSTLKVQPAELEDSGVYFCASSLGRYEQYFGPGTRLTVT.

The chain is built from TRBV5-4 and TRBJ2-7; 8 bases are a match to TRBD1. Germline trimming cut 0 bases from V and 2 bases from J; bases unmatched to any gene: 10. Germline V CDR1 and CDR2: SGHNT, YYREEE (reference sequence). The CDR3 contains 17 residues. CDR3 sequence (DNA): TGTGCCAGCAGCTTGGGGGGGATCTGGGACAGGACCTACGAGCAGTACTTC. The encoded protein is CASSLGGIWDRTYEQYF.

The CDR3 sequence: CASSRPEILGYEQYF. Written as DNA, the CDR3 is TGTGCCAGCAGCCGCCCGGAGATCCTGGGCTACGAGCAGTACTTC. The chain has TRBV28 and TRBJ2-7, with D unclear. The CDR3 consists of 15 residues. The germline V gene has CDR1 MDHEN and CDR2 SYDVKM. Trimming removed 6 bases from V and 3 bases from J, with 18 bases in between. Looking up the rest from reference TRBV28 and TRBJ2-7 gives the full variable domain: DVKVTQSSRYLVKRTGEKVFLECVQDMDHENMFWYRQDPGLGLRLIYFSYDVKMKEKGDIPEGYSVSREKKERFSLILESASTNQTSMYLCASSRPEILGYEQYFGPGTRLTVT.

A single count supports this clone. The chain links TRBV29-1 to TRBJ2-2; TRBD2 is a possible D gene (5 bases). There are 13 residues in the CDR3. Germline assignment: CDR1 SQVTM and CDR2 ANQGSEA. V lost 5 bases and J 1 base, leaving 8 bases between the germline ends. The CDR3 loop reads CSVTRENTGELFF. The CDR3 DNA sequence: TGCAGCGTTACACGGGAGAACACCGGGGAGCTGTTTTTT.

The V call is TRBV5-1, the J call TRBJ1-1; the D is unclear. V lost 2 bases and J 0 bases, leaving 5 bases between the germline ends. The CDR3 contains 13 residues. CDR1 and CDR2 from the germline V gene are SGHRS and YFSETQ. DNA of the CDR3: TGCGCCAGCAGCTTTAAGATGAACACTGAAGCTTTCTTT. It codes for CASSFKMNTEAFF.

The V gene is TRBV7-9, the J gene TRBJ2-5; D gene ambiguous. V was cut by 7 bases and J by 2 bases, with 8 bases left in between. The length of the CDR3 is 12 residues. Germline loops: CDR1 SEHNR, CDR2 FQNEAQ (reference sequence). In DNA, the CDR3 is TGTGCCAGCACCCTGGGGCAAGAGACCCAGTACTTC. Translation: CASTLGQETQYF.

The rearrangement uses TRBV6-6 and TRBJ2-1, with D tentatively TRBD1 (6 bases). The CDR3 sequence is 16 residues long. The V gene lost 7 bases and the J gene lost 1 base, with 17 bases spanning the gap. Per the germline V gene, CDR1 is MNHNY and CDR2 is SVGAGI (reference sequence). CDR3 protein: CASKPRDILSYNEQFF. The CDR3 nucleotides are TGTGCCAGCAAGCCTCGGGACATATTATCCTACAATGAGCAGTTCTTC.

The J gene is TRBJ2-3, the V gene TRBV30; D is uncertain. Looked up from germline, CDR1 is GTSNPN and CDR2 is SVGIG (reference sequence). Trimming took off 1 base at V and 2 bases at J, with 10 bases between the two ends. The CDR3 is 14 residues long. The CDR3 sequence: CAWSGRGSTDTQYF. CDR3 DNA sequence: TGTGCCTGGAGTGGGAGAGGTTCCACAGATACGCAGTATTTT.

The chain couples TRBV19 to TRBJ1-2; D call uncertain. CDR1 is LNHDA, CDR2 SQIVND, per germline (reference sequence). The CDR3 totals 11 residues. With 4 bases removed from V and 8 bases from J, the gap between germline ends came to 8 bases. In DNA, the CDR3 is TGTGCCAGTAGTAGGGCCAACGGCTACACCTTC. It translates to CASSRANGYTF. Together with reference TRBV19 and TRBJ1-2, the CDR3 gives the full variable domain: DGGITQSPKYLFRKEGQNVTLSCEQNLNHDAMYWYRQDPGQGLRLIYYSQIVNDFQKGDIAEGYSVSREKKESFPLTVTSAQKNPTAFYLCASSRANGYTFGSGTRLTVV.

This clone was seen just once. The chain is built from TRBV5-4 and TRBJ2-3; 8 bases are a match to TRBD2. Trimming cost V 4 bases and J 4 bases; bases outside gene matches: 8. This CDR3 region has 15 residues. CDR1 and CDR2 from the germline V gene are SGHNT and YYREEE (reference sequence). This CDR3 reads CASSDGLAGADTQYF. As DNA, the CDR3 is TGTGCCAGCAGCGACGGACTAGCTGGGGCAGATACGCAGTATTTT. The complete variable domain, with remaining parts taken from reference TRBV5-4 and TRBJ2-3, reads ETGVTQSPTHLIKTRGQQVTLRCSSQSGHNTVSWYQQALGQGPQFIFQYYREEENGRGNFPPRFSGLQFPNYSSELNVNALELDDSALYLCASSDGLAGADTQYFGPGTRLTVL.

The V gene is TRBV2, the J gene TRBJ1-4, with D maybe TRBD1 (6 bases). Trimming stripped 4 bases from V and 13 bases from J, with 19 bases between. This CDR3 is built from 14 residues. The germline V gene has CDR1 SNHLY and CDR2 FYNNEI. The CDR3 reads CASSAGTRGLRLFF. The CDR3 DNA reads TGTGCCAGCAGTGCCGGGACACGGGGGCTGAGACTGTTTTTT.

The chain uses TRBV29-1 and TRBJ2-3; 10 nucleotides agree with TRBD2. Germline V lookup: CDR1 SQVTM, CDR2 ANQGSEA. The V and J ends lost 0 bases and 4 bases, in that order; junction bases with no gene match: 13. The CDR3 has 18 amino acids. The CDR3 loop is CSVEDHGGSGRSADTQYF. CDR3 DNA: TGCAGCGTTGAAGATCACGGTGGTAGCGGGAGGTCCGCAGATACGCAGTATTTT.

Note on this clone: Other nucleotide sequences from this sample produce the same CDR3. This chain uses TRBV9 with TRBJ2-3; D possibly corresponds to TRBD2 (5 bases). CDR1 is SGDLS and CDR2 is YYNGEE in the germline V gene. This CDR3 region has 14 residues. Trimming shortened V by 3 bases and J by 0 bases, and 8 bases separated the two germline ends. CDR3 DNA: TGTGCCAGCAGCGGGTCGGGGAGCACAGATACGCAGTATTTT. Translating gives CASSGSGSTDTQYF.